These 3 T cell receptor beta chains were sequenced from one sample in a study of shared clonotypes between healthy human individuals. Assay: immunoSEQ multiplex PCR; the TCRdb copy retains only in-frame clones and omits some. The sample has roughly 530,000 clones; almost 97% are singletons. The specimen was naive CD4+ T cells sorted from blood. Subset denoted: CD45RA+ positively selected. The receptors derive from a woman aged 30 to 39 in good health.

This chain joins TRBV18 and TRBJ2-3, with TRBD2 matching over 8 bases. Germline V gene data show CDR1 as KGHSH and CDR2 as LQKENI. There are 13 residues in the CDR3. V lost 7 bases, J lost 1 base, and 1 base stayed unmatched. CDR3: CASLAGRTDTQYF. The DNA for the CDR3 is TGTGCCAGCTTAGCGGGACGCACAGATACGCAGTATTTT.

The chain uses TRBV5-1 and TRBJ2-7; D might be TRBD1 (6 bases). Trimming left V 4 bases short and J 6 bases short, with 14 bases between. Germline-derived CDR1 and CDR2 are SGHRS and YFSETQ. The CDR3 extends over 13 amino acids. CDR3 protein: CASSPGQRSEQYF. As DNA, the CDR3 is TGCGCCAGCAGCCCCGGACAGAGAAGCGAGCAGTACTTC.

The chain joins TRBV4-1 to TRBJ1-2; the match to TRBD1 covers 9 bases. Germline V gene lookup returns CDR1 MGHRA and CDR2 YSYEKL. The CDR3 loop spans 15 amino acids. The V segment lost 2 bases and the J segment 7 bases; nucleotides outside the gene matches: 8. CDR3 residues: CASSQSLHRGLGYTF. Written as DNA, the CDR3 is TGCGCCAGCAGCCAATCCCTCCACAGGGGGCTTGGCTACACCTTC.